This TCR beta chain originates from a study of CD8+ T cells in alopecia areata. Investigators isolated RNA and reverse transcribed it into cDNA to act as the sequencing template. The protocol was immunoSEQ multiplex PCR, while the TCRdb copy is restricted to in-frame clones and leaves out a portion. The sample has approximately 130,000 clones, 45% to 50% seen once. This clone has only a few counts. Its antigen is unidentified. With 5 bases removed from V and 0 bases from J, the gap between germline ends came to 11 bases. The CDR3 covers 13 residues. CDR1 and CDR2 from the germline V gene are SQVTM and ANQGSEA. Overall study findings and caveats: Lesional scalp displayed greater clonality than normal scalp, most notably in alopecia totalis/universalis. Patients showed less clear TCR sequence sharing than mice, possibly partly because of HLA diversity. Scalp samples also contribute reads from the resident alphabeta T cells found in normal skin.

Individuals with alopecia areata gave both lesional scalp punch biopsies and peripheral blood for collection. The receptor comes from a human donor with alopecia areata. Specimen: NKG2D-low CD8+ T cells sorted from blood. The J gene is TRBJ2-7, the V gene TRBV29-1; TRBD2 might be the D (6 bases). CDR3 sequence: CSVQDGSSYEQYF. As DNA, the CDR3 is TGCAGCGTTCAGGACGGGAGCTCCTACGAGCAGTACTTC.